This T cell receptor (beta chain) was sequenced for a study of a mutant IDH1 vaccine in newly diagnosed glioma. Turning to the study itself: Either 4-6 weeks after radiotherapy alone or alongside temozolomide, vaccination was begun. Treatment recipients were approximately 60% male and about 40% female, and their mean age was approximately 43 years. Most patients had radiochemotherapy with temozolomide before enrollment; others had one alone.

Profiled with immunoSEQ multiplex PCR; TCRdb holds only in-frame clones, not every one. The table has some 60,000 clones, less than 85% seen once; the top ten hold roughly 3.6%. J was trimmed by 4 bases and V by 0 bases; bases with no gene match: 12. The germline V gene encodes CDR1 LGHNA and CDR2 YNFKEQ. The CDR3 has 19 amino acids. Comment on this clone: The antigen is not known.

The time point here: week 11, during vaccination. Vaccination comprised doses that each held 300 ug of mutant IDH1 20-mer peptide, plus topical imiquimod. Sample: PBMCs, taken from a glioma patient whose treatment included an IDH1 peptide vaccine. V is TRBV4-2 and J is TRBJ2-2; 9 bases line up with TRBD2. The receptor was isolated from a man aged 25 to 45 with glioma. The CDR3 sequence is CASSQDILAGGRSTGELFF. Written as DNA, the CDR3 is TGTGCCAGCAGCCAAGATATACTTGCGGGGGGGCGGAGCACCGGGGAGCTGTTTTTT.